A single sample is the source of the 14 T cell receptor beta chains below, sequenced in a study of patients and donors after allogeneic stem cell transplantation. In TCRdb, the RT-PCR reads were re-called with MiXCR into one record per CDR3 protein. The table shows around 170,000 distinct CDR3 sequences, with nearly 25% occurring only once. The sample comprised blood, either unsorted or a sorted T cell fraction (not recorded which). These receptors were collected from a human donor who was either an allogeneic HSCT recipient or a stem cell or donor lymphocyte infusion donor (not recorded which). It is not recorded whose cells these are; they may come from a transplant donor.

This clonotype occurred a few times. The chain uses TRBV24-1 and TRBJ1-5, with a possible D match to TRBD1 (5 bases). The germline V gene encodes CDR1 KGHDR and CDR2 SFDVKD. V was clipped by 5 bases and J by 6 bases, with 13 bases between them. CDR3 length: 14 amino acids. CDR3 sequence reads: CATSGRGVGQPQHF. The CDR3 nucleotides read TGTGCCACCAGTGGCCGGGGGGTAGGTCAGCCCCAGCATTTT.

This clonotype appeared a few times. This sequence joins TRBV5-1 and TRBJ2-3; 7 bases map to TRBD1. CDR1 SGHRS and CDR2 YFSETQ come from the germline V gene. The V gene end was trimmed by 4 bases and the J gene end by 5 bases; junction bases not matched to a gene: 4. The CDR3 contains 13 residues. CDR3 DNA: TGCGCCAGCAGCGAGTACAGGGGAGATACGCAGTATTTT. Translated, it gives CASSEYRGDTQYF.

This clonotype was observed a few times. CDR3 coding DNA: TGTGCCAGCAGCATCACTAGCGGAAACACCGGGGAGCTGTTTTTT. It is translated as CASSITSGNTGELFF. This sequence joins TRBV7-2 and TRBJ2-2; 8 bases line up with TRBD2. Trimming took 5 bases from V and 2 from J; bases not matched to a gene: 4. Germline V gives CDR1 SGHTA, CDR2 FQGNSA. This CDR3 contains 15 residues.

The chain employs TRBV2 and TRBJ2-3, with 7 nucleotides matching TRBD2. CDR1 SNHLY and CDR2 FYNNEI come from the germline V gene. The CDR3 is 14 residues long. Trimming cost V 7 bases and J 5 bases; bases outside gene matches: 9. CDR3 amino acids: CASNLFAGEDTQYF. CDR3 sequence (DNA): TGTGCCAGCAACCTTTTCGCGGGGGAAGATACGCAGTATTTT.

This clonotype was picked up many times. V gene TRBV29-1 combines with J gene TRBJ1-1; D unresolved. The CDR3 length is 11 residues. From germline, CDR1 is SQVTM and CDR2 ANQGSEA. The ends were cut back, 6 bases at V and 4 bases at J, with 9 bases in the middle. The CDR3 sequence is CSVAETTEAFF. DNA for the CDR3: TGCAGCGTGGCCGAGACCACTGAAGCTTTCTTT. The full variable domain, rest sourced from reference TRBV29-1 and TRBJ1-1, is SAVISQKPSRDICQRGTSLTIQCQVDSQVTMMFWYRQQPGQSLTLIATANQGSEATYESGFVIDKFPISRPNLTFSTLTVSNMSPEDSSIYLCSVAETTEAFFGQGTRLTVV.

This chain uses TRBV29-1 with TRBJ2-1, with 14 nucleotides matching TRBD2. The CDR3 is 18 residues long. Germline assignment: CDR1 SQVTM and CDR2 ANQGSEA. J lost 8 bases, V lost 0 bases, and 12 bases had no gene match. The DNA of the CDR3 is TGCAGCGTTGAAGATCTGGGACTAGCGGGAGAAGGAGTCGATGAGCAGTTCTTC. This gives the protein CSVEDLGLAGEGVDEQFF.

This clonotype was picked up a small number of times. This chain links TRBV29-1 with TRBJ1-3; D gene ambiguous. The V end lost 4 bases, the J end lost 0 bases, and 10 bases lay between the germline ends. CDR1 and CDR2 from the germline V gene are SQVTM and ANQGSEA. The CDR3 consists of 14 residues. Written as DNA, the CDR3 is TGCAGCGTTGCGTCCCAGGACTCTGGAAACACCATATATTTT. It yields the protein CSVASQDSGNTIYF.

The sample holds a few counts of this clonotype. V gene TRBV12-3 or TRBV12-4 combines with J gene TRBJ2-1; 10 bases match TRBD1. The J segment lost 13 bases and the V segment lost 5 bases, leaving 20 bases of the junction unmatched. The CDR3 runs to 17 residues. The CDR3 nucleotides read TGTGCCAGCAGTCTCTGGGGGACAGGGGCCGACTTAGCGGTACAGTTCTTC. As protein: CASSLWGTGADLAVQFF.

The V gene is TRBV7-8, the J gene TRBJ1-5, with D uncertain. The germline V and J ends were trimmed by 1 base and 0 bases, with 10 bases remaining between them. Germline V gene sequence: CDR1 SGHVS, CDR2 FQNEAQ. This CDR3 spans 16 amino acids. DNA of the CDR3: TGTGCCAGCAGCTTAGAGCCCGGGGATAGCAATCAGCCCCAGCATTTT. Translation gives CASSLEPGDSNQPQHF.

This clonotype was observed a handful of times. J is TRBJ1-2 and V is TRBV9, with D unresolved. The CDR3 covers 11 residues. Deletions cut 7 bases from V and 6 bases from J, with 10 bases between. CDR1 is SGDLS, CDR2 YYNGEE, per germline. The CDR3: CASRARDGYTF. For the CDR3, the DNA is TGTGCCAGCCGCGCAAGAGATGGCTACACCTTC.

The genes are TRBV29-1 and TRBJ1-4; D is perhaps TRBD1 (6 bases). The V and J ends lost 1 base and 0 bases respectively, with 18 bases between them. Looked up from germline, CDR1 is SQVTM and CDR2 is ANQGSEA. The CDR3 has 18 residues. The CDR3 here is CSVEVPAGAFATNEKLFF. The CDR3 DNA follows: TGCAGCGTTGAAGTCCCGGCAGGGGCCTTTGCAACTAATGAAAAACTGTTTTTT.

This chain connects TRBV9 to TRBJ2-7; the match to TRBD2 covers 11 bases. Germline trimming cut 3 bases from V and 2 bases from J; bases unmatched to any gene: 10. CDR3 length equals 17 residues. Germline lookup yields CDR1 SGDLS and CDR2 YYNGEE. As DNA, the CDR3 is TGTGCCAGCAGCGCCACGCCGGGACTAGCGGATCCCTACGAGCAGTACTTC. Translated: CASSATPGLADPYEQYF. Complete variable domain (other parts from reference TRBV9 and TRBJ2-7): DSGVTQTPKHLITATGQRVTLRCSPRSGDLSVYWYQQSLDQGLQFLIQYYNGEERAKGNILERFSAQQFPDLHSELNLSSLELGDSALYFCASSATPGLADPYEQYFGPGTRLTVT.

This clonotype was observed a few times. The CDR3 sequence is CASSFSEGEGYGYTF. The CDR3 nucleotides are TGTGCCAGCAGTTTCTCCGAGGGGGAGGGATATGGCTACACCTTC. The rearrangement joins TRBV12-3 or TRBV12-4 to TRBJ1-2; D might be TRBD1 (6 bases). The V end was cut by 3 bases, the J end by 5 bases, with 16 bases between. The CDR3 runs 15 residues.

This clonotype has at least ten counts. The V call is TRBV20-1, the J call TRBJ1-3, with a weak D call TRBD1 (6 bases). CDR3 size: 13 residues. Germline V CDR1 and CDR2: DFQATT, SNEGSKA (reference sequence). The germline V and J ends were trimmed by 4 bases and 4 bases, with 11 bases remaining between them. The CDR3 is CSATRGTGNTIYF. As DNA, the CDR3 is TGCAGTGCTACCAGGGGAACAGGAAACACCATATATTTT.